The T cell receptor beta chain under discussion was sequenced for a study of metastatic and nonmetastatic thyroid tumors. Study as a whole: The authors compared repertoires across blood and tumor or nodule tissue from malignant and benign thyroid patients. Study results and caveats: According to reports, the diversity of TCR beta was significantly higher in malignant thyroid tumors than in benign nodules, and this held in both blood and tumor samples.

The sample holds a few counts of this clone. Antigen unknown. The junction does not match germline at one end; this may be a read error. Each patient came to thyroid surgery without any prior treatment (of any kind). This CDR3 region has 15 residues. Per the germline V gene, CDR1 is MNHNS and CDR2 is SASEGT. Under the authors' procedure: Differences in CDR3 between clinicopathological groups were drawn on to build a classifier intended to discriminate distant-metastatic papillary thyroid cancer patients. MiXCR reprocessed the PCR reads for TCRdb. The V and J calls reflect TCRdb's pipeline rather than the authors' work. The table lists 9,100 or so clones, around 40% of them singletons.

The gene calls are TRBV6-1 and TRBJ2-6; unclear D gene. Sequenced sample: tumor tissue. The TCR comes from a male donor with papillary thyroid cancer or a benign thyroid nodule (not recorded which). Some clones in this sample may be carry-over from other donors' samples. CDR3 nucleotides: TGTGCCAGCAGTGAAGGTGGCTCTGGGTCCAACGTCCTGACTTTC. Protein: CASSEGGSGSNVLTF.